The clone carrying this TCR beta chain has at least ten counts. What it binds is not known. The entry originates in a study of T-cell reconstitution after alpha-beta-depleted transplantation in children. Study-wide results and limits: Several hundred graft clones that had expanded were reportedly the source of alpha-beta T cells about two months after transplant. Counts and diversity of T cells one year after transplant came mostly from newly produced T cells. Some patients' high day-60 TCRbeta diversity was attributed to recipient cells surviving conditioning.

Molecular barcoding with unique molecular identifiers was used for the TCRbeta library. TCRdb re-analysed the PCR reads in MiXCR, keeping a single row per CDR3 protein. The sample consists of 700,000 or so distinct CDR3 sequences, around 13% of them appearing once. The CDR3 contains 15 residues. Trimming removed 4 bases at V and 3 bases at J, with 14 bases between. The germline gives CDR1 SGHDT, CDR2 YYEEEE. The V call is TRBV5-6, the J call TRBJ2-1; D possibly corresponds to TRBD1 (6 bases). Sample: PBMCs, taken before TCRalphabeta/CD19-depleted stem cell transplant. This sequence was found in a girl aged 2 to 10 with congenital amegakaryocytic thrombocytopenia, due to receive a stem cell transplant. As DNA, the CDR3 is TGTGCCAGCAGCCCTAGGACAGAGAACTACAATGAGCAGTTCTTC. This gives the protein CASSPRTENYNEQFF.